Shown below are 14 T cell receptor beta chains from a single sample sequenced in a study of T cell repertoires in cytomegalovirus infection (dated by TCRdb to about 2019). The sequencer listed for this sample is Illumina HiSeq 1500. The raw public reads went through TCRdb reprocessing: fastp at Q25, MiXCR clone calling, in-frame beta chains kept. Rows are combined by CDR3 protein, so each entry shows the most common genes and DNA. Across this sample there are 600,000 to 800,000 distinct CDR3 sequences, with approximately 24% seen only once. The ten largest clones represent around 7.6% of the sample. The sequenced material came from CD8+ T cells from PBMCs. The receptors were gathered from a human donor in good health (CMV status not recorded). Some clones in this sample may be carry-over from other donors' samples.

This clonotype appeared a single time. The V call is TRBV7-9, the J call TRBJ2-5; 7 bases map to TRBD2. Germline trimming cut 3 bases from V and 7 bases from J; bases unmatched to any gene: 11. This CDR3 is 15 amino acids long. CDR1 is SEHNR and CDR2 is FQNEAQ in the germline V gene (reference sequence). The CDR3 DNA reads as TGTGCCAGCAGCTTCATTACTAGCGCGCCGGGGACCCAGTACTTC. Protein: CASSFITSAPGTQYF.

The V gene is TRBV7-9, the J gene TRBJ2-3; 10 positions match TRBD1. This CDR3 contains 16 residues. V lost 6 bases, J lost 2 bases, and 8 bases stayed unmatched. Looked up from germline, CDR1 is SEHNR and CDR2 is FQNEAQ (reference sequence). In DNA form, the CDR3 reads TGTGCCAGCAGTCCACCGGGACAGGGGAACACAGATACGCAGTATTTT. This sequence encodes CASSPPGQGNTDTQYF.

This clonotype was counted between two and nine times. The V gene is TRBV7-9, the J gene TRBJ2-2; possible D gene TRBD1, 5 bases. V was shortened by 0 bases and J by 4 bases, with 12 bases between the two germline ends. CDR1 SEHNR and CDR2 FQNEAQ come from the germline V gene (reference sequence). CDR3 length: 16 amino acids. For the CDR3, the DNA is TGTGCCAGCAGCTTAGCTATACAGGAGAGCACCGGGGAGCTGTTTTTT. It codes for CASSLAIQESTGELFF. The complete variable domain, with remaining parts taken from reference TRBV7-9 and TRBJ2-2, reads DTGVSQNPRHKITKRGQNVTFRCDPISEHNRLYWYRQTLGQGPEFLTYFQNEAQLEKSRLLSDRFSAERPKGSFSTLEIQRTEQGDSAMYLCASSLAIQESTGELFFGEGSRLTVL.

Ten or more counts support this clonotype. The chain is built from TRBV28 and TRBJ2-7; D perhaps matches TRBD1 (5 bases). The CDR3 spans 16 residues. Between the trimmed V and J ends, which lost 1 base and 1 base, there was a span of 14 bases. Germline V CDR1 and CDR2: MDHEN, SYDVKM. CDR3 DNA sequence: TGTGCCAGCAGTTTATCCAGACAGTCGGTTTCCTACGAGCAGTACGTC. This codes for CASSLSRQSVSYEQYV.

V gene TRBV6-6 combines with J gene TRBJ1-1; perhaps TRBD1 as D (6 bases). CDR1 MNHNY and CDR2 SVGAGI come from the germline V gene (reference sequence). The CDR3 length is 14 residues. Deletions cut 2 bases from V and 0 bases from J, with 7 bases between. The CDR3 loop reads CASSYRTVNTEAFF. CDR3 coding DNA: TGTGCCAGCAGTTACAGGACAGTGAACACTGAAGCTTTCTTT.

This clonotype showed up many times. The CDR3 DNA reads TGTGCCAGCAGTTTATCAGGGGGCTCTGGAAACACCATATATTTT. Residues: CASSLSGGSGNTIYF. The chain carries TRBV27 and TRBJ1-3, with D maybe TRBD1 (6 bases). Trimming left V 0 bases short and J 0 bases short, with 6 bases between. The CDR3 consists of 15 residues. The germline CDR1 and CDR2 sequences are MNHEY and SMNVEV (reference sequence).

As DNA, the CDR3 is TGTGCCACCAGCGCACCGGGACAACTTATTGGCTACACCTTC. It translates to CATSAPGQLIGYTF. This chain joins TRBV15 and TRBJ1-2; D may be TRBD1 (6 bases). Germline V gene sequence: CDR1 LNHNV, CDR2 YYDKDF (reference sequence). V shed 5 bases and J shed 7 bases, with 17 bases lying between them. The CDR3 sequence is 14 residues long.

This clonotype was detected ten times or more. The gene calls are TRBV29-1 and TRBJ2-4; D not certain. Trimming cost V 6 bases and J 7 bases, with 10 bases left between them. CDR3 size: 11 residues. Germline values: CDR1 SQVTM, CDR2 ANQGSEA. CDR3 protein: CSVETRNIQYF. CDR3 coding DNA: TGCAGCGTCGAAACTCGGAACATTCAGTACTTC.

Only a few counts were recorded for this clonotype. The chain is built from TRBV27 and TRBJ2-1; TRBD1 aligns across 7 bases. Unmatched junction bases numbered 8, after V lost 7 bases and J lost 5 bases. In germline, CDR1 is MNHEY, CDR2 SMNVEV (reference sequence). The length of the CDR3 is 14 residues. The CDR3 is CASTTGALDNEQFF. CDR3 sequence (DNA): TGTGCCAGCACTACAGGGGCCCTGGACAATGAGCAGTTCTTC.

The gene calls are TRBV7-9 and TRBJ2-7, with D unresolved. This CDR3 has 13 amino acids. Germline assignment: CDR1 SEHNR and CDR2 FQNEAQ (reference sequence). Trimming took 0 bases from V and 5 from J, leaving 8 bases between them. The CDR3 here is CASSLAVDNEQYF. Written as DNA, the CDR3 is TGTGCCAGCAGCTTAGCGGTCGATAACGAGCAGTACTTC.

The V and J genes are TRBV5-5 and TRBJ2-1; no reliable D call. V lost 3 bases to trimming and J lost 8 bases, with 9 bases between them. The CDR3 is made up of 12 amino acids. CDR1 is SGHKS and CDR2 is YYEKEE in the germline V gene (reference sequence). CDR3 in amino acids: CASSSLVDEQFF. The CDR3 coding sequence is TGTGCCAGCAGCTCGTTAGTGGATGAGCAGTTCTTC.

In its sample, this clonotype was seen a few times. This rearrangement joins TRBV28 to TRBJ1-2; TRBD1 agrees at 8 bases. Trimming cost V 3 bases and J 7 bases; bases outside gene matches: 4. This CDR3 has 13 amino acids. Germline loops: CDR1 MDHEN, CDR2 SYDVKM. Here the CDR3 DNA reads TGTGCCAGCAGTTTTGTGACAGGGGTTGGCTACACCTTC. Its translation is CASSFVTGVGYTF.

This clonotype has a count of ten or more. The chain couples TRBV27 to TRBJ1-5; 12 bases agree with TRBD1. Germline V gene lookup returns CDR1 MNHEY and CDR2 SMNVEV (reference sequence). J lost 3 bases, V lost 8 bases, and 8 bases had no gene match. There are 16 residues in the CDR3. The CDR3 nucleotides read TGTGCCAGCCGTCCCGGGACAGGGGGCAACAATCAGCCCCAGCATTTT. Its translation is CASRPGTGGNNQPQHF.

The genes are TRBV29-1 and TRBJ2-6, with D perhaps TRBD1 or TRBD2 (5 bases each). Looked up from germline, CDR1 is SQVTM and CDR2 is ANQGSEA. CDR3 length: 16 residues. Between the trimmed V and J ends, which lost 6 bases and 0 bases, there was a span of 15 bases. CDR3 residues: CSVAGTEASGANVLTF. In DNA form, the CDR3 reads TGCAGCGTCGCCGGGACGGAAGCCTCTGGGGCCAACGTCCTGACTTTC.